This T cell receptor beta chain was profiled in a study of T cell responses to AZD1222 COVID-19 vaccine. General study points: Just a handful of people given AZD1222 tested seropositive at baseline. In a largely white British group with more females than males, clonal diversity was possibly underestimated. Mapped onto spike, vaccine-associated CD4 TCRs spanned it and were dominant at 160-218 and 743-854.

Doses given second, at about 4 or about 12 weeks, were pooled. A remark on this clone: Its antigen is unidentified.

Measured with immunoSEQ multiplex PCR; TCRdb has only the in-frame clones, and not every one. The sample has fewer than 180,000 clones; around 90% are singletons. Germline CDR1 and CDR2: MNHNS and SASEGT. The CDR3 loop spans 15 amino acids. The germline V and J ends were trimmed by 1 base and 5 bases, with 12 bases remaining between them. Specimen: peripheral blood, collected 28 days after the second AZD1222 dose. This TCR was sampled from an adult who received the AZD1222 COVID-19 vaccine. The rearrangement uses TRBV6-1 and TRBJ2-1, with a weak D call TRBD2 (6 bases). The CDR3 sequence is CASSEGAGGHNEQFF. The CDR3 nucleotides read TGTGCCAGCAGTGAAGGAGCGGGCGGGCACAATGAGCAGTTCTTC.